This TCR beta chain was identified during a study of PD-1 blockade in classical Hodgkin lymphoma. Turning to the study itself: It was nivolumab at 3 mg/kg, given intravenously every 2 weeks, that patients received. General study points: The causes of the repertoire differences, possibly disease activity or prior therapy, remain undefined.

Trimming pared 8 bases from V and 7 bases from J, leaving 21 bases between. Germline V gene lookup returns CDR1 SNHLY and CDR2 FYNNEI. The CDR3 has 14 residues. All the patients suffered relapse after autologous stem cell transplantation, and brentuximab vedotin exposure differed. As concerns this clone: The antigen is not known.

The table came from immunoSEQ multiplex PCR; TCRdb's copy has only in-frame clones and leaves some out. The table has fewer than 90,000 clones, around 90% seen once. Specimen: peripheral blood mononuclear cells (PBMCs), collected at baseline. This rearrangement joins TRBV2 to TRBJ2-7; a possible D gene is TRBD2 (6 bases). This receptor was taken from a human donor with classical Hodgkin lymphoma. In DNA form, the CDR3 reads TGTGCCAGCGGAGGGTCAGCGGTCCCGGGGGAGCAGTACTTC. It specifies CASGGSAVPGEQYF. The complete variable domain, with remaining parts taken from reference TRBV2 and TRBJ2-7, reads EPEVTQTPSHQVTQMGQEVILRCVPISNHLYFYWYRQILGQKVEFLVSFYNNEISEKSEIFDDQFSVERPDGSNFTLKIRSTKLEDSAMYFCASGGSAVPGEQYFGPGTRLTVT.